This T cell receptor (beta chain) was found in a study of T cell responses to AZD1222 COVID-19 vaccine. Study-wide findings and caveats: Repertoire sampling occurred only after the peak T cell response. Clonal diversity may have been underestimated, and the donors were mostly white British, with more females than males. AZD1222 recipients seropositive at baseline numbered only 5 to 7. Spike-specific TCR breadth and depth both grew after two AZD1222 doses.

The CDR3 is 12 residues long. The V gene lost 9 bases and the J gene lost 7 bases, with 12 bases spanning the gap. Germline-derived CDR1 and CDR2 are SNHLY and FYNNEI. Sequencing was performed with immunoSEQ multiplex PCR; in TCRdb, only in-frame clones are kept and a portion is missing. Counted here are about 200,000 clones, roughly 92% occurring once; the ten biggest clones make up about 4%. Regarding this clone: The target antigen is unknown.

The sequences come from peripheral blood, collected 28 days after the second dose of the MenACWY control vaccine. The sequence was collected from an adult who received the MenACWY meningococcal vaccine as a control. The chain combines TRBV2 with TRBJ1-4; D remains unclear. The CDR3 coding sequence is TGTGCCAGTCATCCGCGACGTGAAAAACTGTTTTTT. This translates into CASHPRREKLFF.